This T cell receptor beta chain stems from a study of blood T cell repertoires in COVID-19. The wider study: Samples came from the United States, Italy and Spain, spanning acute and convalescent COVID-19. Sources were T cells, B-cell-depleted T cells, or PBMCs; the material itself was cDNA or gDNA.

The authors' processing: Reference gene primer amplification yielded estimated nucleated cell counts. Sequencing was performed with immunoSEQ multiplex PCR; in TCRdb, only in-frame clones are kept and a portion is missing. V and J calls and clone size are given by that table; D and trimming were obtained from the DNA. Of roughly 290,000 clones in the sample, around 86% are singletons; the top ten hold 1.5% to 2%. Germline-derived CDR1 and CDR2 are MGHRA and YSYEKL. This CDR3 is 16 amino acids long. The V end lost 5 bases, the J end lost 8 bases, and 21 bases lay between the germline ends. V usage is TRBV4-1 and J usage is TRBJ1-4; tentative D call: TRBD1 (5 bases). Input material: PBMCs or T cells enriched from blood (not recorded which). The receptor was isolated from a woman aged 40 to 49 who had recovered from COVID-19. This chain's CDR3 is CASSSPGGVFGEKLFF. CDR3 sequence (DNA): TGCGCCAGCAGCTCACCAGGAGGGGTATTTGGGGAAAAACTGTTTTTT.